A single sample gave rise to the 5 T cell receptor beta chains below, sequenced in a study of Graves' ophthalmopathy and Graves' hyperthyroidism. The authors amplified TCR beta CDR3 regions, and they did so from RNA transcripts for repertoire sequencing. Scientists carried out first-round RT-PCR using HTBI primers and then a second-round multiplex PCR. From the multiplex PCR reads, TCRdb called clonotypes with MiXCR, one entry per CDR3 protein. Altogether roughly 600,000 distinct CDR3 sequences are present, about 35% being singletons, with the ten largest covering 4% to 5%. Source material: peripheral blood or thyroid tissue (not recorded which). These receptors were obtained from an adult man with Graves' hyperthyroidism.

This clonotype was recorded at least ten times. This chain links TRBV29-1 with TRBJ2-5; TRBD1 aligns across 7 bases. The CDR3 extends over 14 amino acids. CDR1 is SQVTM and CDR2 is ANQGSEA in the germline V gene. The V segment lost 7 bases and the J segment 5 bases; nucleotides outside the gene matches: 13. The CDR3 sequence is CSGRATGRGETQYF. As DNA, the CDR3 is TGCAGCGGCCGCGCGACGGGCAGGGGGGAGACCCAGTACTTC.

This clonotype was seen repeatedly, ten times or more. This sequence joins TRBV7-9 and TRBJ2-7; weak D call: TRBD1 (6 bases). The germline gives CDR1 SEHNR, CDR2 FQNEAQ (reference sequence). The CDR3 totals 13 residues. Trimming shortened V by 5 bases and J by 0 bases, and 8 bases separated the two germline ends. CDR3 residues: CASSQGTSYEQYF. As DNA, the CDR3 is TGTGCCAGCAGCCAGGGGACCTCCTACGAGCAGTACTTC.

A single count supports this clonotype. This chain uses TRBV19 with TRBJ1-3; D is undetermined. Deletions cut 3 bases from V and 3 bases from J, with 18 bases between. The CDR3 totals 17 residues. Germline V CDR1 and CDR2: LNHDA, SQIVND (reference sequence). The DNA of the CDR3 is TGTGCCAGTAGTATGGGCGGCCGGGGATCCATTGGAAACACCATATATTTT. It yields the protein CASSMGGRGSIGNTIYF.

The chain joins TRBV20-1 to TRBJ1-5; 7 bases align to TRBD1. The V gene's germline CDR1 is DFQATT and CDR2 SNEGSKA (reference sequence). Trimming removed 1 base from V and 11 bases from J; junction bases left unmatched: 8. CDR3 size: 13 residues. For the CDR3, the DNA is TGCAGTGCTAGAGCGACAGGGCGGGAGACCCAGCATTTT. Its protein product is CSARATGRETQHF.

Of note for this clonotype: This clone may be a read error of a much larger clone one base away. The V gene is TRBV7-2, the J gene TRBJ2-7; TRBD1 matches 9 bases. The CDR3 covers 16 residues. V dropped 1 base and J dropped 6; count of bases not matched to a gene: 10. Germline CDR1 is SGHTA and CDR2 is FQGNSA. This CDR3 is CASSLEATTGGREQYF. As DNA, the CDR3 is TGTGCCAGCAGCTTAGAGGCGACTACAGGGGGCCGCGAGCAGTACTTC.